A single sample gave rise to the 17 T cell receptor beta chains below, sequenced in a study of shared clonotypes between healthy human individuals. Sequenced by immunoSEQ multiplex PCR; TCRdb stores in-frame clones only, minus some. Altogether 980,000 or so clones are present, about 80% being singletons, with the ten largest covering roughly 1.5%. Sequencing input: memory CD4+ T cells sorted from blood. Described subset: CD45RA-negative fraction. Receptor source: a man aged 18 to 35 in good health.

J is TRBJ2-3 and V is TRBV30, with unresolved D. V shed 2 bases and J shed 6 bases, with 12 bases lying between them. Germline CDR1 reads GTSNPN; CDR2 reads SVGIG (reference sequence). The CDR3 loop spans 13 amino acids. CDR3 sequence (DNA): TGTGCCTGGAGTATCCCCCGATCGGATACGCAGTATTTT. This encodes CAWSIPRSDTQYF.

The DNA for the CDR3 is TGTGCCAGTAGTATAAAGGACAGGGGGAGCAATGAGCAGTTCTTC. Protein sequence: CASSIKDRGSNEQFF. The chain links TRBV19 to TRBJ2-1; 10 nucleotides align to TRBD1. The ends lost 2 bases at V and 6 bases at J; junction bases unmatched: 4. This CDR3 has 15 residues. Germline assignment: CDR1 LNHDA and CDR2 SQIVND (reference sequence).

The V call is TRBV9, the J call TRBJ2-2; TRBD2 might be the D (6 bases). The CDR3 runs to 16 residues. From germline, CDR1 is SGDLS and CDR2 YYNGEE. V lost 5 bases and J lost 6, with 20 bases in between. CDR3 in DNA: TGTGCCAGCAGAAGACTTGAGGGGCGCGGGGCCGGGGAGCTGTTTTTT. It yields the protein CASRRLEGRGAGELFF.

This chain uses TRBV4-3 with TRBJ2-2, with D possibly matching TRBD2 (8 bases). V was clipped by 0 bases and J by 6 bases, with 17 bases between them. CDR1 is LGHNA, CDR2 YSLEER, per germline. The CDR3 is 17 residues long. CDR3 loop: CASSQDTAGGQAGELFF. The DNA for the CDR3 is TGCGCCAGCAGCCAAGATACTGCGGGAGGACAGGCCGGGGAGCTGTTTTTT.

CDR3: CASSSLRGAYEQYF. CDR3 bases: TGTGCCAGCAGTTCCCTCAGAGGGGCTTACGAGCAGTACTTC. V and J are TRBV27 and TRBJ2-7; the D gene could be TRBD1 or TRBD2 (5 bases each). This CDR3 is 14 amino acids long. The V and J ends lost 4 bases and 4 bases respectively, with 14 bases between them. Looked up from germline, CDR1 is MNHEY and CDR2 is SMNVEV (reference sequence).

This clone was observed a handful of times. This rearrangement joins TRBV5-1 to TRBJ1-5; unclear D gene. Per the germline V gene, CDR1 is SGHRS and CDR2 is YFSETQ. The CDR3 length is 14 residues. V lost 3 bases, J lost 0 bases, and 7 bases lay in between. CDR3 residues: CASSSTGSNQPQHF. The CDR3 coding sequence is TGCGCCAGCAGCTCAACGGGTAGCAATCAGCCCCAGCATTTT.

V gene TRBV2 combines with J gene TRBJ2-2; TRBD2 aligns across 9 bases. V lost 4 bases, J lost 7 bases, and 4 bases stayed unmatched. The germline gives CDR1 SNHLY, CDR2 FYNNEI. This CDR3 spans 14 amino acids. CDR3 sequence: CASSVRGGGGELFF. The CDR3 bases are TGTGCCAGCAGTGTGCGGGGGGGTGGCGGGGAGCTGTTTTTT.

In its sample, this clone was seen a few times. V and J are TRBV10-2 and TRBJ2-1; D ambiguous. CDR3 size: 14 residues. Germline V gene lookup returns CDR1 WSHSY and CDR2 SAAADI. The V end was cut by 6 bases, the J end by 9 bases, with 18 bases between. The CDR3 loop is CASRLGGSLVEQFF. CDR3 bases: TGCGCCAGCAGATTAGGTGGGTCCCTCGTTGAGCAGTTCTTC.

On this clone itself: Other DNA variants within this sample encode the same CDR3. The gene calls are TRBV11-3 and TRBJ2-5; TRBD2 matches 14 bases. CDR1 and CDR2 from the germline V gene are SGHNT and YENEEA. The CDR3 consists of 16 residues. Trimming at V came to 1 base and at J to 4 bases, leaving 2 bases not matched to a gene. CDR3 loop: CASSLGLAGGAETQYF. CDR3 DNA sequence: TGTGCCAGCAGCTTAGGACTAGCGGGAGGGGCAGAGACCCAGTACTTC.

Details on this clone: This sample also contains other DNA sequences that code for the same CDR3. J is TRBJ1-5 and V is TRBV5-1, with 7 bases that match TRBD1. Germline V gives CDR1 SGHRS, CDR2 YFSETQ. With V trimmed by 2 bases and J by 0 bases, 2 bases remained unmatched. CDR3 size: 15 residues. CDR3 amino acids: CASSFGTDSNQPQHF. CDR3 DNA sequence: TGCGCCAGCAGCTTCGGGACAGATAGCAATCAGCCCCAGCATTTT.

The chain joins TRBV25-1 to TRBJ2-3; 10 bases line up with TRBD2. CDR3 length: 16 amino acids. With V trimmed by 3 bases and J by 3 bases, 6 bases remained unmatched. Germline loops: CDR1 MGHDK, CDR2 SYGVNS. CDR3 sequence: CASSERLAGATDTQYF. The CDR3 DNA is TGTGCCAGCAGTGAGCGCCTAGCGGGAGCTACAGATACGCAGTATTTT.

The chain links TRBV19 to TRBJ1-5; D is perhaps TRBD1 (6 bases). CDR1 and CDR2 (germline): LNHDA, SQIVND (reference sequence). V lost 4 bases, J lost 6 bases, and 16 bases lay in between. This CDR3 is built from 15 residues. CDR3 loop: CASSTYRAVGQPQHF. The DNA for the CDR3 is TGTGCCAGTAGTACTTACAGGGCGGTGGGTCAGCCCCAGCATTTT.

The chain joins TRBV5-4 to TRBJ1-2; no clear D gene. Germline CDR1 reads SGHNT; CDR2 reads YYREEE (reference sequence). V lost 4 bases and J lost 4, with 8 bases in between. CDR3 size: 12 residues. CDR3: CASSRSTYGYTF. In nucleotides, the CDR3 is TGTGCCAGCAGCAGAAGCACCTATGGCTACACCTTC.

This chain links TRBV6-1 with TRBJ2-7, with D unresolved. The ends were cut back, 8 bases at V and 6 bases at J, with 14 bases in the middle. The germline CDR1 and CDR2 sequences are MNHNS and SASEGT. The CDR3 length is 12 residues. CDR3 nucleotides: TGTGCCAGCCGAACTCTGTCGGGCGAGCAGTACTTC. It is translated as CASRTLSGEQYF.

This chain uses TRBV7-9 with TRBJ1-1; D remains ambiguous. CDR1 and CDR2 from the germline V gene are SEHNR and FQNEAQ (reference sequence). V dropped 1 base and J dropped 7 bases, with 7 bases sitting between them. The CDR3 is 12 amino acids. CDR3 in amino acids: CASSLDDLEAFF. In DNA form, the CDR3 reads TGTGCCAGCAGCTTAGATGACCTTGAAGCTTTCTTT.

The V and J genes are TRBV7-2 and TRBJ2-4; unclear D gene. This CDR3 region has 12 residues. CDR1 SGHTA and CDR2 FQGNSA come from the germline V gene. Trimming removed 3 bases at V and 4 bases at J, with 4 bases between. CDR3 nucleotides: TGTGCCAGCAGCTTTTTAAAAAACATTCAGTACTTC. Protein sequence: CASSFLKNIQYF. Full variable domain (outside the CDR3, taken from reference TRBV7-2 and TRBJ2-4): GAGVSQSPSNKVTEKGKDVELRCDPISGHTALYWYRQSLGQGLEFLIYFQGNSAPDKSGLPSDRFSAERTGGSVSTLTIQRTQQEDSAVYLCASSFLKNIQYFGAGTRLSVL.

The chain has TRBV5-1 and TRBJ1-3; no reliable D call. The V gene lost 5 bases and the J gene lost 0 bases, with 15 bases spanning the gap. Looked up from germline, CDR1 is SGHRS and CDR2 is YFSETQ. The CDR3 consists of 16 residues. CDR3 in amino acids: CASREVAGSSGNTIYF. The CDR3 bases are TGCGCCAGCAGGGAGGTAGCAGGCAGCTCTGGAAACACCATATATTTT.